This T cell receptor (beta chain) was obtained from a study of blood T cell repertoires in COVID-19. Study-wide context: The origin of the acute and convalescent COVID-19 samples was the United States, Italy and Spain. The cDNA or gDNA used as material had been derived from T cells, B-cell-depleted T cells, or PBMCs.

As processed by the authors: Amplifying reference gene primers gave estimates of nucleated cell counts. Profiled with immunoSEQ multiplex PCR; TCRdb holds only in-frame clones, not every one. The V and J calls and the clone size are those of that table, but D and trimming were determined from the DNA. The profile shows roughly 200,000 clones, roughly 89% of them singletons. This CDR3 spans 13 amino acids. From germline, CDR1 is MNHEY and CDR2 SVGAGI. Trimming at V came to 6 bases and at J to 4 bases, leaving 5 bases not matched to a gene. The rearrangement links TRBV6-5 to TRBJ1-1; 7 bases agree with TRBD1. Sequences were obtained from peripheral blood. This clonotype was obtained from a man aged 50 to 60 with acute or convalescent COVID-19. The CDR3 reads CASSPDRVTEAFF. CDR3 nucleotide sequence: TGTGCCAGCAGCCCCGACAGGGTCACTGAAGCTTTCTTT.